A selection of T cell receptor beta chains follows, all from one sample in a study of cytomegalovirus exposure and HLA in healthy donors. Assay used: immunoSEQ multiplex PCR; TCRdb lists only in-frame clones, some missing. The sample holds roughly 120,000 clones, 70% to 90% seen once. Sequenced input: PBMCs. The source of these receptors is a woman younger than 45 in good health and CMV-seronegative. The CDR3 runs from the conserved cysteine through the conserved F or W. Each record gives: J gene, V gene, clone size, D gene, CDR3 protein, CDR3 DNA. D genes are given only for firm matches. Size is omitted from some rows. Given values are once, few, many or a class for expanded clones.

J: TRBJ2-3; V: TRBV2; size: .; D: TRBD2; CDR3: CASSEHPAGGSTDTQYF; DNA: TGTGCCAGCAGTGAACATCCTGCGGGGGGGAGCACAGATACGCAGTATTTT
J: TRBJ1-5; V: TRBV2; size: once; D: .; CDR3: CASRHNQPQHF; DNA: TGTGCCAGCAGACACAATCAGCCCCAGCATTTT
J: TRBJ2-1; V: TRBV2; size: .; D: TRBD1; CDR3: CASRRGSGGRNEQFF; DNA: TGTGCCAGCAGGAGGGGGTCAGGGGGTAGGAATGAGCAGTTCTTC
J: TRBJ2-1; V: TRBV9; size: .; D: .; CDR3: CASSHQAKGNEQFF; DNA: TGTGCCAGCAGCCACCAGGCGAAGGGGAATGAGCAGTTCTTC
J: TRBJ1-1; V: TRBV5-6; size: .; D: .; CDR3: CASRRTQGMNTEAFF; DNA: TGTGCCAGCAGGCGGACCCAGGGAATGAACACTGAAGCTTTCTTT
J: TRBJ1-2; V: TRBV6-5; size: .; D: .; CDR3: CASSLQGDYGYTF; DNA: TGTGCCAGCAGTCTACAGGGCGACTATGGCTACACCTTC
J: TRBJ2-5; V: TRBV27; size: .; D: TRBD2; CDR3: CASSSQGVAGETAQYF; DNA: TGTGCCAGCAGTTCCCAAGGGGTAGCGGGAGAAACGGCCCAGTACTTC
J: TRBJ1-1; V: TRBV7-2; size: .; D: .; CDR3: CASSLKRGRDTEAFF; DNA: TGTGCCAGCAGCTTAAAGAGAGGAAGAGACACTGAAGCTTTCTTT
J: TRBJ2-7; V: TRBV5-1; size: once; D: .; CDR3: CASSRGQLTDYEQYF; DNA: TGCGCCAGCAGCCGAGGACAGCTAACCGACTACGAGCAGTACTTC
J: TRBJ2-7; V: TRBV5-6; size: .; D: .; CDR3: CASTVEGPTYEQYF; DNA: TGTGCCAGCACCGTCGAGGGTCCCACCTACGAGCAGTACTTC
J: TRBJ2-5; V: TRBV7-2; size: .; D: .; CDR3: CASSLSGSQETQYF; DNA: TGTGCCAGCAGCCTATCGGGTTCCCAAGAGACCCAGTACTTC
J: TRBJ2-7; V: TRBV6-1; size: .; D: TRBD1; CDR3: CASSRTGGGYEQYF; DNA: TGTGCCAGCAGTAGGACAGGGGGCGGGTACGAGCAGTACTTC
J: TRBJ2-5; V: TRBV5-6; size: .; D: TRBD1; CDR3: CASSQTGTGELETQYF; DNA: TGTGCCAGCAGCCAAACCGGGACAGGGGAGTTAGAGACCCAGTACTTC
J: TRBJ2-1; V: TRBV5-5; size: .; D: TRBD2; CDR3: CASSLLSSGGANEQFF; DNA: TGTGCCAGCAGCTTGTTGTCTAGCGGGGGGGCGAATGAGCAGTTCTTC
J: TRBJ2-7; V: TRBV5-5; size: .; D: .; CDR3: CASSRESIDYEQYF; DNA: TGTGCCAGCAGCCGGGAATCGATAGACTACGAGCAGTACTTC
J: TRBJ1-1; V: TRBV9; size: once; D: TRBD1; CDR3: CASSGQGAPTEAFF; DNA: TGTGCCAGCAGCGGCCAGGGGGCGCCCACTGAAGCTTTCTTT
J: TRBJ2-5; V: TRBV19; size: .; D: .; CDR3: CASSLRGGLETQYF; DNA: TGTGCCAGTAGTCTCAGAGGGGGATTGGAGACCCAGTACTTC
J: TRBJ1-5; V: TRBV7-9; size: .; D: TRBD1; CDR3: CASSPTGDQPQHF; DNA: TGTGCCAGCAGCCCCACAGGGGATCAGCCCCAGCATTTT
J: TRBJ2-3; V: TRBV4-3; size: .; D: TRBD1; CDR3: CASSQDPPGGRTDTQYF; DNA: TGCGCCAGCAGCCAAGACCCGCCAGGGGGCAGGACAGATACGCAGTATTTT
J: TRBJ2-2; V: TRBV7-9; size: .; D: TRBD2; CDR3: CASSPGLHTGELFF; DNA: TGTGCCAGCAGCCCGGGACTACACACCGGGGAGCTGTTTTTT
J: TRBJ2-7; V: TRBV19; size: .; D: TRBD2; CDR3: CASSTPLRGGPFHEQYF; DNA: TGTGCCAGTAGTACCCCTTTGCGGGGGGGCCCCTTCCACGAGCAGTACTTC
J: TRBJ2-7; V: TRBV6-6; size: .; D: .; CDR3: CASRWFGQHEQYF; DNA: TGTGCCAGCAGGTGGTTTGGGCAACACGAGCAGTACTTC
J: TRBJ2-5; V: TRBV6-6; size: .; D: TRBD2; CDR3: CASSYSRLAEETQYF; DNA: TGTGCCAGCAGTTACTCGCGACTAGCGGAAGAGACCCAGTACTTC
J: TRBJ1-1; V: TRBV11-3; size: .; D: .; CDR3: CASSLGGNTEAFF; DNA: TGTGCCAGCAGCTTGGGGGGTAACACTGAAGCTTTCTTT
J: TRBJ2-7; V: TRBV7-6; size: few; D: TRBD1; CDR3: CASSSDRFSDEQYF; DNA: TGTGCCAGCAGCTCGGACAGGTTCTCAGACGAGCAGTACTTC
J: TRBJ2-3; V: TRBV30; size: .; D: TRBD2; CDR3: CAWSTGTSGGTDTQYF; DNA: TGTGCCTGGAGTACAGGGACTAGCGGGGGCACAGATACGCAGTATTTT
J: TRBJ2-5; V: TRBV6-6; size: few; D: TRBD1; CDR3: CASSPVSQGVQETQYF; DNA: TGTGCCAGCAGTCCCGTTAGTCAGGGGGTGCAAGAGACCCAGTACTTC